This TCR beta chain came from a study of blood T cells in healthy people across ages. Findings of the study overall: Greater diversity and more naive CD4+ cells were seen in long-lived donors than in aged donors. Across samples, TCR beta diversity tracked strongly with naive T cell percentage.

V was pared by 10 bases and J by 0 bases, with 9 bases of the junction left unmatched. The germline gives CDR1 MNHGY, CDR2 SVAAGI. The CDR3 has 14 amino acids. This clonotype was seen a few times. Antigen: not known. With a J-beta primer mix and a sample-barcoded 5' primer, a second PCR ran roughly 6 to 11 cycles. Every single cDNA molecule received a tag from a template-switch adaptor with 12 random nucleotides. TCRdb reprocessed the 5' RACE reads with MiXCR, giving one entry per CDR3 protein. The sample consists of 1.5 million or so distinct CDR3 sequences, 35% to 45% of them appearing once. Sequences were obtained from blood. The chain has TRBV6-9 and TRBJ2-7; 7 nucleotides agree with TRBD2. The sequence was obtained from a woman between 18 and 29 years old in good health. In nucleotides, the CDR3 is TGTGCCACCGGAGACCGGGACTACTCCTACGAGCAGTACTTC. Translation gives CATGDRDYSYEQYF.